This T cell receptor beta chain was recorded in a study of T cell responses to AZD1222 COVID-19 vaccine. The ends lost 4 bases at V and 2 bases at J; junction bases unmatched: 2. CDR3 length: 14 amino acids. CDR1 is LGHDT, CDR2 YNNKEL, per germline (reference sequence). Sequenced by immunoSEQ multiplex PCR; TCRdb stores in-frame clones only, minus some. The profile shows more than 90,000 clones, approximately 90% of them singletons. This clone was counted only a few times. The sample consisted of peripheral blood, taken on day 0 of AZD1222 vaccination. This TCR came from an adult in good health. This chain joins TRBV3-1 (or the pseudogene TRBV3-2) and TRBJ2-3, with TRBD1 identical over 8 bases. The CDR3 coding sequence is TGTGCCAGCAGCCGGACAGGGCCCACAGATACGCAGTATTTT. The encoded protein is CASSRTGPTDTQYF.